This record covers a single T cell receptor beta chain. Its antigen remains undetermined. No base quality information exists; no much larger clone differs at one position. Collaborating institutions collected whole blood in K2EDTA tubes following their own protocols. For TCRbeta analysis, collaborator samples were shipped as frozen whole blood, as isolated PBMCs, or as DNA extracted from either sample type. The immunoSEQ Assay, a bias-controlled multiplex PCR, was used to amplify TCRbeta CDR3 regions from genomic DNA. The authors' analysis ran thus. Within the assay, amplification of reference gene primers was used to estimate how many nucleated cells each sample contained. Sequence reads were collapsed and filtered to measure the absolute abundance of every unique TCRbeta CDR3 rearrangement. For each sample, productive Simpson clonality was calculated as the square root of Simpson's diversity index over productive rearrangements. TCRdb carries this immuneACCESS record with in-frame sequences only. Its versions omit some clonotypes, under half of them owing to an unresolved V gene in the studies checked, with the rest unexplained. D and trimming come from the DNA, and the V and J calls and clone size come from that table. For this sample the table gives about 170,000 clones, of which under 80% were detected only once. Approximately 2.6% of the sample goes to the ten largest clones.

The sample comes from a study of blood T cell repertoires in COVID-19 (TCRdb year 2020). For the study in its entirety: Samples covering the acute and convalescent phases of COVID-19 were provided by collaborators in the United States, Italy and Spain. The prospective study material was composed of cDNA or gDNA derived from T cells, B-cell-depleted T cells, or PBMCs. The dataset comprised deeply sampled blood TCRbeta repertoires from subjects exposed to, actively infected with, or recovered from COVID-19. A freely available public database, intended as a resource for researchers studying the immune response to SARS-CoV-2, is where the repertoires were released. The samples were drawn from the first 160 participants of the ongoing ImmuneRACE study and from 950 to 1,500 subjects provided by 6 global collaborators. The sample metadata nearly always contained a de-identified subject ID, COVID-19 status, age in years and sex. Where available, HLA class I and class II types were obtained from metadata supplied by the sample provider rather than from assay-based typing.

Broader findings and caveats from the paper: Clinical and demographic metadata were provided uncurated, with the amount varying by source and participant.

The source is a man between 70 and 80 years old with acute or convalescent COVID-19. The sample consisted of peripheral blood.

Read as DNA, the sequence is TGCAGCGTTAGGAGAGTTCAAAATGAAAAACTGTTTTTT. Translated, it reads CSVRRVQNEKLFF. This chain is built from TRBV29-1 and TRBJ1-4; the D gene cannot be resolved reliably. CDR1 and CDR2, per the germline V gene, are SQVTM and ANQGSEA. Cut back by 5 bases and 5 bases, the V and J ends lie 12 bases apart. From the cysteine up to the phenylalanine, the CDR3 has a length of 13 residues. Solely the CDR3 DNA is kept, with 39 bases framed from the first base.